The clone carrying this TCR beta chain was seen only once. CD4+CD25+CD127- Tregs, CD4+CD25- non-Tregs, CD4 and CD8 cells were sorted. The data derive from a study of Tregs in tolerant kidney transplant recipients. This table comes from immunoSEQ multiplex PCR, and its TCRdb copy is limited to in-frame clones, with some not included. Of some 88,000 clones listed, more than 90% are singletons. The V segment lost 5 bases and the J segment 5 bases; nucleotides outside the gene matches: 8. This CDR3 has 15 amino acids. Germline CDR1 and CDR2: MNHNS and SASEGT. The receptor was isolated from a human donor in good health. The sample was CD8+ T cells from blood. J is TRBJ2-7 and V is TRBV6-1; 11 nucleotides line up with TRBD2. CDR3 sequence reads: CASSLRLAGYHEQYF. In nucleotides, the CDR3 is TGTGCCAGCAGTCTCCGACTAGCGGGGTATCACGAGCAGTACTTC.